The rows below give T cell receptor beta chains drawn from one sample of a study of T cell responses to AZD1222 COVID-19 vaccine. TCRdb's table, derived via immunoSEQ multiplex PCR, lists solely in-frame clones and lacks some. The sample lists over 100,000 clones, just over 90% occurring once. This material consisted of peripheral blood, taken on day 0 of AZD1222 vaccination. The source of these receptors is an adult in good health. CDR3s include the opening cysteine and the closing phenylalanine or tryptophan. The D gene is left open where the match is weak. Clone size is given for some rows only: seen once, a few or many times, or a class if the clone is expanded.

J gene	clone size	D gene	V gene	CDR3 DNA	CDR3 protein
TRBJ1-2	once	.	TRBV7-8	TGTGCCAGCAGCTTAGATGGAGACTATGGCTACACCTTC	CASSLDGDYGYTF
TRBJ1-2	.	.	TRBV27	TGTGCCAGCAGTTTATTTGGGGGAGGCTACACCTTC	CASSLFGGGYTF
TRBJ1-4	.	.	TRBV7-9	TGTGCCAGCAGCTTCGAGGGATCTAATGAAAAACTGTTTTTT	CASSFEGSNEKLFF
TRBJ1-5	.	.	TRBV19	TGTGCCAGTTGGGGGCAAATCAATCAGCCCCAGCATTTT	CASWGQINQPQHF
TRBJ2-1	.	.	TRBV30	TGTGCCTGGAGTGGGACAGTTCGAGAGCAGTTCTTC	CAWSGTVREQFF
TRBJ1-5	once	.	TRBV7-2	TGTGCCAGCAGCTTATCGGCCGGGGCCCCCCAGCCCCAGCATTTT	CASSLSAGAPQPQHF
TRBJ2-3	.	TRBD2	TRBV7-8	TGTGCCAGCAGCTTAAGCGGGGGGAGCACAGATACGCAGTATTTT	CASSLSGGSTDTQYF
TRBJ1-2	few	.	TRBV6-2/TRBV6-3	TGTGCCAGCAGTTATGCGGGGAACTATGGCTACACCTTC	CASSYAGNYGYTF
TRBJ2-1	.	TRBD2	TRBV19	TGTGCCAGTAGTATCTCTAGCGGGGGTTACAATGAGCAGTTCTTC	CASSISSGGYNEQFF
TRBJ2-3	.	.	TRBV5-1	TGCGCCAGCAGCAGGGAATCCACAGATACGCAGTATTTT	CASSRESTDTQYF
TRBJ1-4	.	.	TRBV11-1	TGTGCCAGCAGCTTAGACCAGTTTAATGAAAAACTGTTTTTT	CASSLDQFNEKLFF
TRBJ2-1	few	.	TRBV19	TGTGCCAGTAGTATTGGACCCGGGGGTGGAAATGAGCAGTTCTTC	CASSIGPGGGNEQFF
TRBJ2-7	few	.	TRBV6-5	TGTGCCAGCAGTTACTCGGCTTTAGGGAGCTACGAGCAGTACTTC	CASSYSALGSYEQYF
TRBJ1-5	.	.	TRBV19	TGTGCCAGTAGTATAGGGTTGGGGCCAGGTCAGCCCCAGCATTTT	CASSIGLGPGQPQHF
TRBJ2-1	.	.	TRBV27	TGTGCCAGCAGTCCCCCTGGGGGTATGGGGAGGAATGAGCAGTTCTTC	CASSPPGGMGRNEQFF
TRBJ1-4	.	TRBD1	TRBV11-2	TGTGCCAGCAGCCAACAGGGGCGGGGGTATGAAAAACTGTTTTTT	CASSQQGRGYEKLFF
TRBJ2-7	.	TRBD2	TRBV29-1	TGCAGCGTTTTTGCTAGCGGGGTTTACGAGCAGTACTTC	CSVFASGVYEQYF
TRBJ2-7	.	TRBD1	TRBV7-9	TGTGCCAGCAGCTTCGGGACAGGGGGCTACGAGCAGTACTTC	CASSFGTGGYEQYF
TRBJ1-6	.	.	TRBV6-5	TGTGCCAGCACAGAGAGCTCCTATAATTCACCCCTCCACTTT	CASTESSYNSPLHF
TRBJ1-4	few	TRBD1	TRBV4-3	TGCGCCAGCAGCCAAGTTTGGGGGACAGGAGGTGAAAAACTGTTTTTT	CASSQVWGTGGEKLFF
TRBJ2-1	.	.	TRBV19	TGTGCCAGTAGTATTGGGTACTCCTACAATGAGCAGTTCTTC	CASSIGYSYNEQFF
TRBJ2-2	.	TRBD2	TRBV6-5	TGTGCCAGCAGTTACAACAGCGGGATGAACACCGGGGAGCTGTTTTTT	CASSYNSGMNTGELFF
TRBJ1-3	few	.	TRBV5-1	TGCGCCAGCAGCCCAGCCATAAGCTCTGGAAACACCATATATTTT	CASSPAISSGNTIYF
TRBJ2-3	.	.	TRBV5-6	TGTGCCAGCAGCCCCGGGACCACCTCTAGCACAGATACGCAGTATTTT	CASSPGTTSSTDTQYF
TRBJ2-2	few	.	TRBV7-8	TGTGCCAGCAGCAAATACACCGGGGAGCTGTTTTTT	CASSKYTGELFF
TRBJ2-2	few	TRBD2	TRBV2	TGTGCCAGCAGTGAAGCGCGGGGGGGCGCCTCCGGGGAGCTGTTTTTT	CASSEARGGASGELFF
TRBJ2-7	.	TRBD2	TRBV12-5	TGTGCTAATAACTTAGCGGGGGTAAGTGAGCAGTACTTC	CANNLAGVSEQYF
TRBJ1-1	.	.	TRBV5-4	TGTGCCAGCAGCGACGCCCACGCAGGAGCTGAAGCTTTCTTT	CASSDAHAGAEAFF
TRBJ1-1	.	.	TRBV6-2/TRBV6-3	TGTGCCAGCAGTCCCAAAATCCTTGGTGGAGCTTTCTTT	CASSPKILGGAFF
TRBJ2-3	few	TRBD2	TRBV23-1	TGCGCCAGCAGTCATCGTAGCGGGGGGGACACAGATACGCAGTATTTT	CASSHRSGGDTDTQYF
TRBJ1-6	.	.	TRBV27	TGTGCCAGCAGTTTACTGGGTCTAAATTCACCCCTCCACTTT	CASSLLGLNSPLHF
TRBJ1-1	.	.	TRBV10-1	TGCGCCAGCAGTCAATTTACAGGGTCCAACACTGAAGCTTTCTTT	CASSQFTGSNTEAFF
TRBJ1-3	.	.	TRBV10-3	TGTGCCATCAGTGCGGGGGACACCATATATTTT	CAISAGDTIYF
TRBJ2-1	once	TRBD1	TRBV11-3	TGTGCCAGCAGCCTAGGGGACAGGTCAAACTACAATGAGCAGTTCTTC	CASSLGDRSNYNEQFF
TRBJ1-2	.	TRBD1	TRBV28	TGTGCCAGCAGTTCCGGGGACAGAAGGGGTGGCTACACCTTC	CASSSGDRRGGYTF
TRBJ2-7	.	TRBD2	TRBV5-6	TGTGCCAGCAGCTTGGGTAGCGGGGTTTCAGGCGAGCAGTACTTC	CASSLGSGVSGEQYF
TRBJ2-7	many	.	TRBV11-2	TGTGCCAGCAGCTTAGTTGGGGCAGGGCTAGAGCAGTACTTC	CASSLVGAGLEQYF
TRBJ2-2	.	TRBD1	TRBV6-6	TGTGCCAGCAGTAAACTTAGACAGGGGGACACCGGGGAGCTGTTTTTT	CASSKLRQGDTGELFF
TRBJ1-2	.	.	TRBV2	TGTGCCAGCAGTGACAGGTCGGGGTATGGCTACACCTTC	CASSDRSGYGYTF
TRBJ2-4	.	TRBD1	TRBV4-2	TGTGCCAGCAGCCAAGACCGGGACAGGGGCATTCAGTACTTC	CASSQDRDRGIQYF
TRBJ1-4	.	.	TRBV9	TGTGCCAGCAGCCCGACGTGGGGAGGGGGATTGTCTAATGAAAAACTGTTTTTT	CASSPTWGGGLSNEKLFF
TRBJ1-2	.	.	TRBV13	TGTGCCAGCAGCTTAGGCCGCGGGAGGCGAGGCTATGGCTACACCTTC	CASSLGRGRRGYGYTF
TRBJ2-3	.	.	TRBV6-2/TRBV6-3	TGTGCCAGCCGTTCCGGACTTATGACCACAGATACGCAGTATTTT	CASRSGLMTTDTQYF
TRBJ1-1	once	.	TRBV6-1	TGTGCCAGCAGTGAATCACACTTACTGGGGGCTTTCTTT	CASSESHLLGAFF
TRBJ2-7	.	.	TRBV19	TGTGCCAGTAGTGCCGGAGGCCCCTACGAGCAGTACTTC	CASSAGGPYEQYF
TRBJ1-2	.	.	TRBV7-2	TGTGCCAGCAGCTTAAATTCAGGGAGTGGCTATGGCTACACCTTC	CASSLNSGSGYGYTF
TRBJ2-7	.	.	TRBV27	TGTGCCAGCAGTTTACTCCGAGGGACTTCCCACGGGGAGCAGTACTTC	CASSLLRGTSHGEQYF
TRBJ1-5	.	.	TRBV6-2/TRBV6-3	TGTGCCAGCAGCGACCAAGATTATCAGCCCCAGCATTTT	CASSDQDYQPQHF
TRBJ1-2	.	.	TRBV9	TGTGCCAGCAGCGTAGGGGGAGGGGAGAATGGCTACACCTTC	CASSVGGGENGYTF
TRBJ2-7	.	TRBD2	TRBV7-3	TGTGCCAGCAGCCTAGCGGGGGGGCCCTACGAGCAGTACTTC	CASSLAGGPYEQYF
TRBJ1-5	.	TRBD1	TRBV2	TGTGCCAGCAGTGAAACAGGGGATGGTCAGCCCCAGCATTTT	CASSETGDGQPQHF
TRBJ1-1	.	.	TRBV28	TGTGCCAGCAGTGCCCGGGGGGTCACTGAAGCTTTCTTT	CASSARGVTEAFF